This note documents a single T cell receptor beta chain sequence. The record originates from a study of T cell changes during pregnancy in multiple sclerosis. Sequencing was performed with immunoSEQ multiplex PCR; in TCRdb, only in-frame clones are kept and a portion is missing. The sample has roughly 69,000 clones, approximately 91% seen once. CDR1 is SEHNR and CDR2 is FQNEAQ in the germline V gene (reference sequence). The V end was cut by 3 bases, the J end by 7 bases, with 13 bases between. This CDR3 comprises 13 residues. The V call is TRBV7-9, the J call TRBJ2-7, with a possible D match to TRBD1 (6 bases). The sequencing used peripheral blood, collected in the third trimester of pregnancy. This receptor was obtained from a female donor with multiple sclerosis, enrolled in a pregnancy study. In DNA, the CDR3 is TGTGCCAGCAGCTTGGAATCCGGGACAGAGCAGTACTTC. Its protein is CASSLESGTEQYF.